The T cell receptor beta chain described here comes from a study of tumor-infiltrating lymphocytes in localized non-small cell lung cancer. Overall study: Some samples were collected after neoadjuvant chemotherapy; smokers, never-smokers and several histologies were included.

The table lists this clone with a few counts. The germline V and J ends were trimmed by 6 bases and 4 bases, with 20 bases remaining between them. CDR3 length: 15 amino acids. Germline lookup yields CDR1 SGHDT and CDR2 YYEEEE. Using immunoSEQ multiplex PCR, the repertoire was profiled, and TCRdb retains in-frame clones only, with some absent. The profile covers some 15,000 clones, with 70% to 90% appearing a single time and around 3.7% taken by the ten largest. This chain connects TRBV5-6 to TRBJ2-7, with D perhaps TRBD2 (6 bases). The TCR originated in a human donor with non-small cell lung cancer. Material for sequencing was uninvolved lung tissue not adjacent to the tumor. CDR3 nucleotide sequence: TGTGCCAGCACCGGAGGGGTTGGTGGACCGTACGAGCAGTACTTC. Protein: CASTGGVGGPYEQYF.